This TCR beta chain was obtained from a study of cytomegalovirus exposure and HLA in healthy donors. Overall study results and limits: The classifier, whose performance was assessed in both the original and validation cohorts, reportedly diagnosed cytomegalovirus status with high specificity and sensitivity. Fewer N-insertions than the roughly 670-donor mean were reportedly shown by an Asian-associated ancestry cluster in a later analysis.

The study ran its PCR with 60 Vbeta and 13 Jbeta primers. TCRdb's copy holds only in-frame clones and misses some; the assay was immunoSEQ multiplex PCR. The sample contains about 180,000 clones, about 80% of which appear only once. This clone was counted between two and nine times. Its target is unknown. This CDR3 spans 16 amino acids. J gave up 6 bases and V 0 bases, and 8 bases lay outside the gene matches. The V gene's germline CDR1 is SGHRS and CDR2 YFSETQ. The chain is built from TRBV5-1 and TRBJ2-3, with TRBD1 matching over 9 bases. Material: PBMCs. The source of this sequence is a woman in her forties in good health and CMV-seronegative. The CDR3 sequence: CASSLGRDRVTDTQYF. The CDR3 bases are TGCGCCAGCAGCTTGGGCCGGGACAGGGTAACCGATACGCAGTATTTT.